This T cell receptor beta chain was observed in a study of blood T cell repertoires in COVID-19. At the level of the study: Some COVID-19 samples were acute and others convalescent; all came from the United States, Italy and Spain. PBMCs, B-cell-depleted T cells, or T cells were the source of the cDNA or gDNA that made up the material.

Under the authors' procedure: Using reference gene primer amplification, nucleated cell counts were estimated. The protocol was immunoSEQ multiplex PCR, while the TCRdb copy is restricted to in-frame clones and leaves out a portion. That table gives V, J and clone size, and the DNA gave D and trimming. Of 110,000 to 150,000 clones listed, approximately 81% are singletons. This TCR was recovered from a human donor in a cohort sampled during active COVID-19. The sequenced material came from peripheral blood.

CDR3 in amino acids: CASSPLAGASSGTYEQYF. CDR3 sequence (DNA): TGTGCCAGCTCACCGCTAGCGGGAGCGTCGTCAGGGACCTACGAGCAGTACTTC. This chain uses TRBV18 with TRBJ2-7, with 10 bases aligning to TRBD2. Germline V gene lookup returns CDR1 KGHSH and CDR2 LQKENI. The CDR3 has 18 amino acids. Trimming took 3 bases from V and 2 from J; bases not matched to a gene: 13.